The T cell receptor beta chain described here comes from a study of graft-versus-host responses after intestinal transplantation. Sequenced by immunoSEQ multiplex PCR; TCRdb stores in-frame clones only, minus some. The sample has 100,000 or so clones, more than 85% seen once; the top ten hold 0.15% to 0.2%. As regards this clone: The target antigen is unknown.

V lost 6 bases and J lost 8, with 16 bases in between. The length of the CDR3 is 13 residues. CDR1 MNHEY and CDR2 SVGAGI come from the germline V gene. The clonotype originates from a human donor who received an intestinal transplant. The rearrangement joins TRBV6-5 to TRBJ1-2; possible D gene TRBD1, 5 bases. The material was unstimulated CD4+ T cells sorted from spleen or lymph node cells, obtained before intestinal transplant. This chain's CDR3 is CASSFDRSQGYTF. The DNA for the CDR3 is TGTGCCAGCAGCTTCGACAGAAGTCAAGGCTACACCTTC.